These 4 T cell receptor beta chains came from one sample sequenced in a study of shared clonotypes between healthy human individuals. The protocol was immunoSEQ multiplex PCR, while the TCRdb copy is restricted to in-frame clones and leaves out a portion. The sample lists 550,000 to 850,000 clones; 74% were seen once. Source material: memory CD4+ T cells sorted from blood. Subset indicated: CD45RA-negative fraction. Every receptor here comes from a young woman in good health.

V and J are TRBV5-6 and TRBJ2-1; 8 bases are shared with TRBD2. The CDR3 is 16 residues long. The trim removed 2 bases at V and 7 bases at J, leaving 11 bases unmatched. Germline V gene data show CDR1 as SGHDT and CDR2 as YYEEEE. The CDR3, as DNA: TGTGCCAGCAGCTTCCAGGTACTAGCGGCTCTAAATGAGCAGTTCTTC. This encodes CASSFQVLAALNEQFF.

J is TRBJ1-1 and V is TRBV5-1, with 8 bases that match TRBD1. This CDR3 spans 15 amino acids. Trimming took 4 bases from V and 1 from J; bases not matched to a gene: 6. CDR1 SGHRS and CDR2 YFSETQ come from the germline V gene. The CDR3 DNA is TGCGCCAGCAGCACCGGACAGGGAAGGAACACTGAAGCTTTCTTT. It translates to CASSTGQGRNTEAFF.

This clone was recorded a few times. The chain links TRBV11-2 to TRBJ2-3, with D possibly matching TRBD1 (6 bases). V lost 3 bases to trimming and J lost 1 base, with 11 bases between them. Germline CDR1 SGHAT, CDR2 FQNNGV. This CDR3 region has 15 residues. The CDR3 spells CASSFTGLGTDTQYF. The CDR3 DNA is TGTGCCAGCAGCTTTACAGGGTTGGGCACAGATACGCAGTATTTT.

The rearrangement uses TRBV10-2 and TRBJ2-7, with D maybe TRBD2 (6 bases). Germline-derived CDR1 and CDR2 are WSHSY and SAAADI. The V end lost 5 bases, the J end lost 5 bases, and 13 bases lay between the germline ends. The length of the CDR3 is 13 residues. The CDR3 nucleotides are TGCGCCAGCAGTTCGGGGGTTGGTCACGAGCAGTACTTC. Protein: CASSSGVGHEQYF.